These 3 T cell receptor beta chains originate from one sample sequenced in a study of human T cells and chemical hapten exposure. As to time point: patch test 3, about 24 weeks after DPC sensitization. The treatment denotes: therapeutic diphenylcyclopropenone sensitization with weekly scalp DPC. Each CDR3 protein is one row after TCRdb ran MiXCR on the RACE reads. The sample holds tens of thousands of distinct CDR3 sequences; approximately 10% are singletons and the top ten take 1% to 1.2%. The sequenced sample was whole blood, obtained in connection with sensitization to the hapten diphenylcyclopropenone (DPC). The receptor source for this set is a woman between 25 and 40 years old with alopecia areata. Some clones in this sample may be carry-over from other donors' samples.

This clonotype was seen at least ten times. The rearrangement joins TRBV6-4 to TRBJ2-3; 8 bases are a match to TRBD2. Trimming removed 2 bases from V and 2 bases from J; junction bases left unmatched: 3. CDR3 size: 15 residues. Germline values: CDR1 MRHNA, CDR2 SNTAGT. The CDR3 is CASSDTSGTTDTQYF. CDR3 coding DNA: TGTGCCAGCAGTGACACTAGCGGAACCACAGATACGCAGTATTTT.

In this sample, this clonotype turned up a few times. V gene TRBV7-2 combines with J gene TRBJ1-2; 7 bases are a match to TRBD1. The CDR3 runs 15 residues. V was clipped by 1 base and J by 0 bases; unmatched bases: 2. The V gene's germline CDR1 is SGHTA and CDR2 FQGNSA. CDR3 in amino acids: CASSLVGGANYGYTF. The DNA for the CDR3 is TGTGCCAGCAGCTTAGTAGGGGGCGCTAACTATGGCTACACCTTC.

The chain is built from TRBV9 and TRBJ2-7, with D possibly matching TRBD2 (5 bases). There are 15 residues in the CDR3. CDR1 SGDLS and CDR2 YYNGEE come from the germline V gene. V was clipped by 5 bases and J by 1 base, with 16 bases between them. CDR3 amino acids: CASSSSGDNSYEQYF. CDR3 in DNA: TGTGCCAGCAGTTCGAGCGGCGACAATTCCTACGAGCAGTACTTC.